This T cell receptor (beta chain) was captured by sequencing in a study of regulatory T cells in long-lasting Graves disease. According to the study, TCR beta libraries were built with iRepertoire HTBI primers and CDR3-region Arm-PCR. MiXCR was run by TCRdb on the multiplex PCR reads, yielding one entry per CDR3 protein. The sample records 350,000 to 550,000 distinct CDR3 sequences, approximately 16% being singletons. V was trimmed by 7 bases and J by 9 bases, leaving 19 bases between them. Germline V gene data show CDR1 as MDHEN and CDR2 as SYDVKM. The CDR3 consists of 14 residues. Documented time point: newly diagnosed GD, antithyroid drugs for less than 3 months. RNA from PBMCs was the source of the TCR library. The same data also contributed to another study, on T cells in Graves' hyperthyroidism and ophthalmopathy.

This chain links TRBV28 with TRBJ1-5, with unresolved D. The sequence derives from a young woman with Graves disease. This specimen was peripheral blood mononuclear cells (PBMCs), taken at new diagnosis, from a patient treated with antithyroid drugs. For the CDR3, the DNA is TGTGCCAGCAACTTTGGGTACTCCCGAGCGCCCCAGCATTTT. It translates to CASNFGYSRAPQHF.